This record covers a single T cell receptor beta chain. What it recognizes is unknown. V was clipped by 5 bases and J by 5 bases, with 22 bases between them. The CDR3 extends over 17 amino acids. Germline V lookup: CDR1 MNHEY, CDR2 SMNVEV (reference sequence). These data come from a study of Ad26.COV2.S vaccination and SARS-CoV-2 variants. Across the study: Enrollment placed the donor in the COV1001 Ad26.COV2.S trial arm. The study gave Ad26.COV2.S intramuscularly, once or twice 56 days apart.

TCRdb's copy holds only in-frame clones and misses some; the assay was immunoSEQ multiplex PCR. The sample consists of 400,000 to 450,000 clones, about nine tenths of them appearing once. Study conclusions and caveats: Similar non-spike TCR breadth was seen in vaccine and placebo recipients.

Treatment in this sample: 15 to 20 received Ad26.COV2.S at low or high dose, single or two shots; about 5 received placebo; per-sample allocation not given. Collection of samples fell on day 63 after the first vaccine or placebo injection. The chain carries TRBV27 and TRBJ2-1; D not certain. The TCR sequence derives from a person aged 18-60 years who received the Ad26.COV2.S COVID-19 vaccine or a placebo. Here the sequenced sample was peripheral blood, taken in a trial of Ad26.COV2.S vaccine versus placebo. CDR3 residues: CASSPPRRRPSDNEQFF. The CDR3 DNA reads TGTGCCAGCAGTCCCCCCCGGCGGCGCCCCTCGGACAATGAGCAGTTCTTC.